This T cell receptor (beta chain) was recorded in a study of control samples from healthy donors and cancer patients. The V gene end was trimmed by 4 bases and the J gene end by 2 bases; junction bases not matched to a gene: 8. CDR3 length: 16 amino acids. From germline, CDR1 is LNHDA and CDR2 SQIVND (reference sequence). Libraries were prepared by immunoSEQ multiplex PCR; TCRdb keeps only in-frame clonotypes and omits some of them. The sample yields around 94,000 clones, more than 85% seen once. This sequence originates from a woman in her forties or fifties in good health. The chain employs TRBV19 and TRBJ1-5, with 7 bases lining up with TRBD1. Sequencing was performed on blood. The chain's CDR3 is CASSTKTGFGNQPQHF. The CDR3 DNA sequence: TGTGCCAGTAGTACTAAGACAGGGTTTGGCAATCAGCCCCAGCATTTT. The variable domain in full, with the rest retrieved from reference TRBV19 and TRBJ1-5, is DGGITQSPKYLFRKEGQNVTLSCEQNLNHDAMYWYRQDPGQGLRLIYYSQIVNDFQKGDIAEGYSVSREKKESFPLTVTSAQKNPTAFYLCASSTKTGFGNQPQHFGDGTRLSIL.